The clone carrying this TCR beta chain has more than one count but fewer than ten. These data are taken from a study of identical twins. A single record per CDR3 protein comes from TCRdb applying MiXCR to the 5' RACE reads. The sample yields 1,800,000 or so distinct CDR3 sequences, around 29% seen once. CDR1 and CDR2 (germline): DFQATT, SNEGSKA (reference sequence). V trimming: 6 bases; J trimming: 2 bases; junction bases outside the gene matches: 13. The CDR3 is made up of 16 amino acids. The source of this sequence is a newborn girl in good health. The chain has TRBV20-1 and TRBJ2-3; 8 bases match TRBD2. The sequenced sample consisted of cord blood. This CDR3 reads CSAAKLADIYTDTQYF. Written as DNA, the CDR3 is TGCAGTGCCGCGAAACTAGCGGATATCTACACAGATACGCAGTATTTT.